This T cell receptor (beta chain) emerged from a study of CD8+CD57+ T cells in acquired aplastic anemia. Investigators profiled TCR beta VDJ and CDR3 from genomic DNA template. Via MiXCR, TCRdb re-called the reads, giving one row per CDR3 protein. Of some 150,000 distinct CDR3 sequences listed, around 75% are singletons. Germline V gene sequence: CDR1 SGHVS, CDR2 FNYEAQ. The V gene lost 1 base and the J gene lost 5 bases, with 14 bases spanning the gap. The CDR3 extends over 16 amino acids. Previously, flow cytometry had revealed CD8+CD57+ cell expansion in the patients chosen for sequencing. On this clonotype: Its target is unknown.

Whole-study results and caveats: The number of CD8+ CDR3 sequences shared by patients and controls was roughly 30.

The material sequenced was sorted CD4+, CD8+, or CD8+CD57+ T cells (not recorded which) from PBMCs. This chain joins TRBV7-6 and TRBJ1-4, with a weak D call TRBD1 (5 bases). The clonotype comes from a human donor with aplastic anemia. The CDR3 is CASSLGGQGANEKLFF. The CDR3 DNA sequence: TGTGCCAGCAGCTTAGGCGGCCAGGGCGCAAATGAAAAACTGTTTTTT. The full variable domain, in which reference TRBV7-6 and TRBJ1-4 provide the parts outside the CDR3, is GAGVSQSPRYKVTKRGQDVALRCDPISGHVSLYWYRQALGQGPEFLTYFNYEAQQDKSGLPNDRFSAERPEGSISTLTIQRTEQRDSAMYRCASSLGGQGANEKLFFGSGTQLSVL.